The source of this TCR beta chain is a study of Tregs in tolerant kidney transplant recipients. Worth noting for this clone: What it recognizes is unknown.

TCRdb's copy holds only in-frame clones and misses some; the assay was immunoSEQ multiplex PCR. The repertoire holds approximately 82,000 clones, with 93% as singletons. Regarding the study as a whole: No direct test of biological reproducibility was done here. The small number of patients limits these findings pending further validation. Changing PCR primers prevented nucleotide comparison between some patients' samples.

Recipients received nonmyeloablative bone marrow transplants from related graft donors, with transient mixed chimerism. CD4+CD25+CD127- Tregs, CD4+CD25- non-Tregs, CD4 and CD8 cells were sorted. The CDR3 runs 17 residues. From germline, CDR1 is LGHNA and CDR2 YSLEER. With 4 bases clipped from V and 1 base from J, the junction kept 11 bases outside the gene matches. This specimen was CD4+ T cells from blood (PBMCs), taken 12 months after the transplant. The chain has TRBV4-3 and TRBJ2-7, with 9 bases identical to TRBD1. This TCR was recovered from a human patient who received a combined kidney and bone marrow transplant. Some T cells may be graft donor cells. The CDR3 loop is CASSLRPSGQGSYEQYF. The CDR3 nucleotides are TGCGCCAGCAGCCTAAGGCCGTCGGGACAGGGTTCCTACGAGCAGTACTTC.